This T cell receptor beta chain originates from a study of T cell responses to AZD1222 COVID-19 vaccine. Findings and limits, study-wide: Spike-specific TCR repertoires showed rising breadth and depth after two AZD1222 doses. Regions 160-218 and 743-854 dominated among vaccine-associated CD4 TCRs spanning spike.

CDR1 and CDR2 (germline): LNHDA, SQIVND (reference sequence). CDR3 length: 15 amino acids. V lost 3 bases, J lost 3 bases, and 14 bases lay in between. As regards this clone: As yet, its antigen is unknown.

TCRdb's copy holds only in-frame clones and misses some; the assay was immunoSEQ multiplex PCR. The sample lists 150,000 or so clones, about 90% seen once, with 3% to 4% in the top ten. The sequencing used peripheral blood, collected 28 days after the second AZD1222 dose. The receptor was isolated from an adult who received the AZD1222 COVID-19 vaccine. This chain links TRBV19 with TRBJ2-5; maybe TRBD2 (5 bases). In DNA, the CDR3 is TGTGCCAGTAGTATTCGGGCTAGCTTGAAAGAGACCCAGTACTTC. Residues: CASSIRASLKETQYF.